The sequence of this T cell receptor (beta chain) was determined in a study of T cell responses to AZD1222 COVID-19 vaccine. About the study: Combined were second doses at about 4 or about 12 weeks. General study findings and limits: Spike-specific TCR repertoires showed rising breadth and depth after two AZD1222 doses. Just six AZD1222 recipients were seropositive at baseline. There were vaccine-associated CD4 TCRs across spike, dominant at 160-218 and 743-854.

Profiling relied on immunoSEQ multiplex PCR, and the TCRdb table lists in-frame clones only, not all of them. The sample includes 73,000 or so clones, around 88% seen only once; the top ten take roughly 20%. With 6 bases clipped from V and 4 bases from J, the junction kept 10 bases outside the gene matches. In germline, CDR1 is MNHEY, CDR2 SVGAGI. This CDR3 has 15 amino acids. About this clone itself: Its antigen remains unknown.

The chain combines TRBV6-5 with TRBJ2-5, with TRBD2 matching over 8 bases. The sequence derives from an adult in good health. The sample consisted of peripheral blood, taken on day 0 of AZD1222 vaccination. The CDR3 DNA follows: TGTGCCAGCAGACGGAAAGCGGGGGTAATAGAGACCCAGTACTTC. Amino acids: CASRRKAGVIETQYF.